This TCR beta chain was profiled in a study of T cells after yellow fever vaccination. Looking at the study overall: SMART-Seq v4 Ultra Low Input prepared libraries from low-cell fractions.

This CDR3 is built from 20 residues. CDR1 and CDR2 from the germline V gene are KGHSH and LQKENI. After removal of 1 base from V and 5 bases from J, the junction contained 17 bases not matched to a gene. TCR cDNA, made by 5'RACE template switching, carried an added universal primer site and UMIs. TCRdb processed the 5' RACE reads anew with MiXCR; each CDR3 protein has one entry. In the table there are some 600,000 distinct CDR3 sequences, 9% to 15% of which are singletons. Study-wide findings and caveats: Some clonotypes, a small share, were shared between CD4 and CD8 compartments. Reappearance after the booster was observed for most primary-vaccination clones (roughly 97% CD4, approximately 90% CD8).

Details on this clonotype: Its specificity is not known.

The material was PBMCs, obtained on the day of the yellow fever booster vaccination. This rearrangement joins TRBV18 to TRBJ2-2; 9 nucleotides agree with TRBD1. The clonotype originates from a man aged 25-40 years who received the YFV17D yellow fever vaccine. For the CDR3, the DNA is TGTGCCAGCTCACCACTTATCGTTTCTACTGGGACAGGGCGAACCGGGGAGCTGTTTTTT. Protein: CASSPLIVSTGTGRTGELFF.